The 10 T cell receptor beta chains given below trace back to one sample, sequenced in a study of cytomegalovirus exposure and HLA in healthy donors. It was with 60 Vbeta and 13 Jbeta primers that the PCR ran. Sequencing was performed with immunoSEQ multiplex PCR; in TCRdb, only in-frame clones are kept and a portion is missing. The sample contains about 190,000 clones, approximately 90% of which appear only once. Sample: PBMCs. All receptors come from a boy aged 2 to 10 in good health and CMV-seronegative.

V usage is TRBV28 and J usage is TRBJ2-7; no clear D. The CDR3 extends over 14 amino acids. Germline V lookup: CDR1 MDHEN, CDR2 SYDVKM. Trimming pared 2 bases from V and 1 base from J, leaving 9 bases between. The CDR3, as DNA: TGTGCCAGCAGTTTAAATCCGGGTTCCTACGAGCAGTACTTC. Translating gives CASSLNPGSYEQYF.

V gene TRBV4-1 combines with J gene TRBJ1-1, with D uncertain. The CDR3 runs 13 residues. Germline CDR1 is MGHRA and CDR2 is YSYEKL. V lost 1 base and J lost 3, with 6 bases in between. CDR3 loop: CASSQGPDTEAFF. CDR3 DNA sequence: TGCGCCAGCAGCCAAGGGCCCGACACTGAAGCTTTCTTT.

The chain carries TRBV5-1 and TRBJ2-7, with D uncertain. The CDR3 covers 15 residues. V lost 0 bases, J lost 2 bases, and 12 bases lay in between. Germline CDR1 SGHRS, CDR2 YFSETQ. CDR3 nucleotide sequence: TGCGCCAGCAGCTTGGGGGCCGCAGGCCCCTACGAGCAGTACTTC. Its translation: CASSLGAAGPYEQYF.

A few counts support this clone. Written as DNA, the CDR3 is TGCGCCAGCAGCAAGGATAGCAGGACAGGTACCTACGAGCAGTACTTC. It specifies CASSKDSRTGTYEQYF. V and J are TRBV5-1 and TRBJ2-7; TRBD1 matches at 7 bases. Germline-derived CDR1 and CDR2 are SGHRS and YFSETQ. This CDR3 is 16 amino acids long. Trimming took 4 bases from V and 2 from J; bases not matched to a gene: 12.

The genes are TRBV6-1 and TRBJ2-7, with a weak D call TRBD1 (5 bases). Deletions cut 4 bases from V and 5 bases from J, with 15 bases between. The CDR3 loop spans 14 amino acids. CDR1 is MNHNS, CDR2 SASEGT, per germline. CDR3 residues: CASSVWQGRNEQYF. In DNA form, the CDR3 reads TGTGCCAGCAGTGTTTGGCAGGGCCGCAACGAGCAGTACTTC.

This clone was picked up one time. V is TRBV6-5 and J is TRBJ1-2; 9 bases map to TRBD1. This CDR3 region has 14 residues. The germline gives CDR1 MNHEY, CDR2 SVGAGI. V shed 5 bases, J shed 6 bases, and the junction held 7 bases outside the gene matches. For the CDR3, the DNA is TGTGCCAGCAGTAAAAATACAGGGGGCAATGGCTACACCTTC. This encodes CASSKNTGGNGYTF.

This clone appeared a few times. The V and J genes are TRBV5-6 and TRBJ2-7; 8 bases match TRBD1. J lost 2 bases, V lost 4 bases, and 5 bases had no gene match. The CDR3 is 14 residues long. Germline loops: CDR1 SGHDT, CDR2 YYEEEE. The CDR3 nucleotides are TGTGCCAGCAGCCATGACAGGGGAGCCTACGAGCAGTACTTC. This sequence encodes CASSHDRGAYEQYF.

The chain recombines TRBV5-1 with TRBJ2-1, with 9 bases that match TRBD2. This CDR3 region has 16 residues. Germline lookup yields CDR1 SGHRS and CDR2 YFSETQ. J was trimmed by 2 bases and V by 4 bases; bases with no gene match: 7. This chain's CDR3 is CASSQRSSGTYNEQFF. CDR3 sequence (DNA): TGCGCCAGCAGCCAACGTTCTAGCGGGACCTACAATGAGCAGTTCTTC.

The rearrangement joins TRBV29-1 to TRBJ2-6; D ambiguous. Germline CDR1 and CDR2: SQVTM and ANQGSEA. CDR3 size: 14 residues. V shed 6 bases and J shed 0 bases, with 9 bases lying between them. The CDR3 DNA follows: TGCAGCGTCCTCGGTTTCTCTGGGGCCAACGTCCTGACTTTC. This encodes CSVLGFSGANVLTF.

CDR3 coding DNA: TGTGCCAGCTCCCCCGCAGGGGGCGATTCACCCCTCCACTTT. Its protein is CASSPAGGDSPLHF. The rearrangement links TRBV18 to TRBJ1-6; 8 bases line up with TRBD1. CDR3 length: 14 amino acids. The junction had 6 bases not matched to a gene; V was cut back by 6 bases and J by 8 bases. Per the germline V gene, CDR1 is KGHSH and CDR2 is LQKENI.